Listed below are T cell receptor beta chains from one sample, sequenced in a study of control samples from healthy donors and cancer patients. Some clones are missing from TCRdb's copy, which holds only in-frame ones; the method was immunoSEQ multiplex PCR. The table has over 150,000 clones, roughly 92% seen once. Sequencing was carried out using blood. The receptors derive from a man in his thirties or forties in good health. CDR3s include the opening cysteine and the closing phenylalanine or tryptophan. The D gene is left open where the match is weak. Clone size, where shown, is once, few, many, or a class for clones that have expanded.

V gene: TRBV7-2
CDR3 length: 17
D gene: TRBD1
clone size: .
J gene: TRBJ1-5
CDR3 DNA: TGTGCCAGCAGCCAGGGGGGGAAGTCCCATAGCAATCAGCCCCAGCATTTT
CDR3 protein: CASSQGGKSHSNQPQHF

V gene: TRBV9
CDR3 length: 18
D gene: .
clone size: .
J gene: TRBJ2-7
CDR3 DNA: TGTGCCAGCAGCGTAGACCCTGCCCTGGGGGGTACAATCTACGAGCAGTACTTC
CDR3 protein: CASSVDPALGGTIYEQYF

V gene: TRBV5-1
CDR3 length: 14
D gene: .
clone size: .
J gene: TRBJ2-3
CDR3 DNA: TGCGCCAGCGGCCGGGCCACGGGTGCAGATACGCAGTATTTT
CDR3 protein: CASGRATGADTQYF

V gene: TRBV7-9
CDR3 length: 15
D gene: .
clone size: .
J gene: TRBJ2-1
CDR3 DNA: TGTGCCAGCAGCACGCGTTTCCTCTCCTACAATGAGCAGTTCTTC
CDR3 protein: CASSTRFLSYNEQFF

V gene: TRBV10-3
CDR3 length: 14
D gene: TRBD2
clone size: .
J gene: TRBJ2-3
CDR3 DNA: TGTGCCATCTCGCAGCGGGGGGACACAGATACGCAGTATTTT
CDR3 protein: CAISQRGDTDTQYF

V gene: TRBV19
CDR3 length: 14
D gene: .
clone size: .
J gene: TRBJ1-5
CDR3 DNA: TGTGCCAGTAGTATGATTACAGGATTTCAGCCCCAGCATTTT
CDR3 protein: CASSMITGFQPQHF

V gene: TRBV3-1/TRBV3-2
CDR3 length: 12
D gene: .
clone size: .
J gene: TRBJ1-2
CDR3 DNA: TGTGCCAGCAGCCTACAGGGAGGTGGCTACACCTTC
CDR3 protein: CASSLQGGGYTF

V gene: TRBV6-5
CDR3 length: 15
D gene: TRBD2
clone size: .
J gene: TRBJ2-3
CDR3 DNA: TGTGCCAGCAGTCTAAGAGCGGGGAGCACAGATACGCAGTATTTT
CDR3 protein: CASSLRAGSTDTQYF

V gene: TRBV28
CDR3 length: 13
D gene: TRBD1
clone size: .
J gene: TRBJ2-7
CDR3 DNA: TGTGCCAGCCGGGACAGGGGGCCATACGAGCAGTACTTC
CDR3 protein: CASRDRGPYEQYF

V gene: TRBV5-6
CDR3 length: 19
D gene: .
clone size: .
J gene: TRBJ1-2
CDR3 DNA: TGTGCCAGCAGCTTAGGTCTACAGGCCGCTCCAACAGGGTCGTATGGCTACACCTTC
CDR3 protein: CASSLGLQAAPTGSYGYTF

V gene: TRBV9
CDR3 length: 14
D gene: .
clone size: .
J gene: TRBJ2-1
CDR3 DNA: TGTGCCAGCAGCGTAAGTTCCTCCTACAATGAGCAGTTCTTC
CDR3 protein: CASSVSSSYNEQFF

V gene: TRBV5-6
CDR3 length: 12
D gene: .
clone size: .
J gene: TRBJ2-7
CDR3 DNA: TGTGCCAGCAGCCTACCTCCCTACGAGCAGTACTTC
CDR3 protein: CASSLPPYEQYF

V gene: TRBV11-2
CDR3 length: 15
D gene: TRBD1
clone size: .
J gene: TRBJ1-4
CDR3 DNA: TGTGCCAGCAGCCAAGGGACAGGGTTTAGAGAAAAACTGTTTTTT
CDR3 protein: CASSQGTGFREKLFF

V gene: TRBV11-2
CDR3 length: 16
D gene: TRBD1
clone size: .
J gene: TRBJ2-2
CDR3 DNA: TGTGCCAGCAGCTTACGGGACAGGGGGAACACCGGGGAGCTGTTTTTT
CDR3 protein: CASSLRDRGNTGELFF

V gene: TRBV19
CDR3 length: 11
D gene: .
clone size: .
J gene: TRBJ1-2
CDR3 DNA: TGTGCCACAGGGACTTTTCTTGGCTACACCTTC
CDR3 protein: CATGTFLGYTF

V gene: TRBV5-1
CDR3 length: 13
D gene: .
clone size: .
J gene: TRBJ1-1
CDR3 DNA: TGCGCCAGCGGCTTACAGGGGAACACTGAAGCTTTCTTT
CDR3 protein: CASGLQGNTEAFF

V gene: TRBV6-6
CDR3 length: 15
D gene: .
clone size: .
J gene: TRBJ1-5
CDR3 DNA: TGTGCCAGCAGAATCCAGGGGACTAGCAATCAGCCCCAGCATTTT
CDR3 protein: CASRIQGTSNQPQHF

V gene: TRBV29-1
CDR3 length: 12
D gene: .
clone size: .
J gene: TRBJ1-4
CDR3 DNA: TGCAGCGTCGTTGCAACTAATGAAAAACTGTTTTTT
CDR3 protein: CSVVATNEKLFF

V gene: TRBV12-3/TRBV12-4
CDR3 length: 13
D gene: .
clone size: .
J gene: TRBJ1-3
CDR3 DNA: TGTGCCAGCAGAGTGCCCTCTGGAAACACCATATATTTT
CDR3 protein: CASRVPSGNTIYF

V gene: TRBV27
CDR3 length: 14
D gene: TRBD1
clone size: .
J gene: TRBJ1-2
CDR3 DNA: TGTGCCAGCAGTAGTAGACAGGGGGCTTATGGCTACACCTTC
CDR3 protein: CASSSRQGAYGYTF

V gene: TRBV19
CDR3 length: 13
D gene: TRBD1
clone size: .
J gene: TRBJ1-2
CDR3 DNA: TGTGCCAGTAGCAAAGACAGGGCGCACGGCTACACCTTC
CDR3 protein: CASSKDRAHGYTF

V gene: TRBV5-5
CDR3 length: 15
D gene: TRBD1
clone size: .
J gene: TRBJ1-5
CDR3 DNA: TGTGCCAGCAGCTTACAGGGGGGGAGCAATCAGCCCCAGCATTTT
CDR3 protein: CASSLQGGSNQPQHF

V gene: TRBV2
CDR3 length: 16
D gene: .
clone size: .
J gene: TRBJ1-1
CDR3 DNA: TGTGCCAGCACCGGAAGACAGGAGACTATGAACACTGAAGCTTTCTTT
CDR3 protein: CASTGRQETMNTEAFF

V gene: TRBV6-5
CDR3 length: 14
D gene: .
clone size: once
J gene: TRBJ1-1
CDR3 DNA: TGTGCCAGCAGTTACTCGGACAAAAACACTGAAGCTTTCTTT
CDR3 protein: CASSYSDKNTEAFF

V gene: TRBV10-2
CDR3 length: 15
D gene: TRBD2
clone size: few
J gene: TRBJ2-3
CDR3 DNA: TGCGCCAGCAGTGAGACGGGACTAGAGGGCGATACGCAGTATTTT
CDR3 protein: CASSETGLEGDTQYF

V gene: TRBV5-1
CDR3 length: 12
D gene: .
clone size: .
J gene: TRBJ1-1
CDR3 DNA: TGCGCCAGCAGCTTGGATCCAGGGAAAGCTTTCTTT
CDR3 protein: CASSLDPGKAFF